Listed here is a single TCR beta chain. This CDR3 spans 14 amino acids. Germline assignment: CDR1 MDHEN and CDR2 SYDVKM. The V end was cut by 2 bases, the J end by 0 bases, with 8 bases between. As processed by the authors: Estimation of nucleated cell counts was performed using reference gene primer amplification. This table comes from immunoSEQ multiplex PCR, and its TCRdb copy is limited to in-frame clones, with some not included. That table supplies the V and J calls and clone size; D and trimming were determined from the DNA. The sample lists about 20,000 clones, 60% to 85% occurring once. This entry comes from a study of blood T cell repertoires in COVID-19. Looking at the study overall: Whether acute or convalescent, the COVID-19 samples came from the United States, Italy and Spain.

The chain has TRBV28 and TRBJ2-7; D is ambiguous. The receptor was derived from an elderly man with acute or convalescent COVID-19. Input material: peripheral blood. CDR3 protein: CASSLGGSSYEQYF. DNA of the CDR3: TGTGCCAGCAGTTTAGGTGGCAGCTCCTACGAGCAGTACTTC.